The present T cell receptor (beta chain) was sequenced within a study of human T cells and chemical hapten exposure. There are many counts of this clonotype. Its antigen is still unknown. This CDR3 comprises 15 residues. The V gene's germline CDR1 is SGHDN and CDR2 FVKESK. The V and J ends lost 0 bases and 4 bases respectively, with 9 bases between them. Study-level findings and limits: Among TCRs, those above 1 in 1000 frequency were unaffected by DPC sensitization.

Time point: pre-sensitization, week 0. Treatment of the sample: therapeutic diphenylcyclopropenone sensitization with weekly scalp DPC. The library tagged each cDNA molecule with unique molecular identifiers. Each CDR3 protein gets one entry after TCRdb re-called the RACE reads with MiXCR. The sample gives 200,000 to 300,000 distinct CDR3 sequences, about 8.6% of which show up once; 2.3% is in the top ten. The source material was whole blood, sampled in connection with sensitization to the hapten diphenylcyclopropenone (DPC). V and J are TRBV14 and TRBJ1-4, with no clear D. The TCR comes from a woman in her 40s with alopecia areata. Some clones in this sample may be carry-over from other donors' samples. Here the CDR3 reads CASSQDGMINEKLFF. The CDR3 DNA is TGTGCCAGCAGCCAAGATGGCATGATTAATGAAAAACTGTTTTTT.